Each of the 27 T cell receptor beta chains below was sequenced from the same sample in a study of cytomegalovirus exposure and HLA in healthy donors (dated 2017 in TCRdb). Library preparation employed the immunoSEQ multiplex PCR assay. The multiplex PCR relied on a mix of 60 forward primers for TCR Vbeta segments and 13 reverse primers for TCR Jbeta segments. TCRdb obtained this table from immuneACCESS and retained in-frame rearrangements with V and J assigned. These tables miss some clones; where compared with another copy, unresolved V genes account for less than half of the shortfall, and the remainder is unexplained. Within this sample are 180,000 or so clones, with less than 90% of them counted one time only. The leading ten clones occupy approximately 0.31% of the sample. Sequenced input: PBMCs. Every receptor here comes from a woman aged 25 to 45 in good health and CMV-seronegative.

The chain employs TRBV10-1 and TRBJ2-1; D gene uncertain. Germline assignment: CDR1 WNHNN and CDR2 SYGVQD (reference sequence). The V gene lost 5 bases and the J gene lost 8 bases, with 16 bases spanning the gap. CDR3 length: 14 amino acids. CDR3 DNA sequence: TGCGCCAGCAGTAATATGATAGAGAGCGATGAGCAGTTCTTC. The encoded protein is CASSNMIESDEQFF.

CDR3 bases: TGTGCCAGTAGTTCCGCCGGGACAGGGTCCTACGAGCAGTACTTC. Translation: CASSSAGTGSYEQYF. The rearrangement links TRBV19 to TRBJ2-7; 9 bases are shared with TRBD1. The CDR3 length is 15 residues. Germline-derived CDR1 and CDR2 are LNHDA and SQIVND (reference sequence). The V segment lost 5 bases and the J segment 1 base; nucleotides outside the gene matches: 6.

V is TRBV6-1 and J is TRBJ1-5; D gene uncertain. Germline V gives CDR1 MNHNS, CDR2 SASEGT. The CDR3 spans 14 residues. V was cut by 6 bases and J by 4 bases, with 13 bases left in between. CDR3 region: CASRSGRLNQPQHF. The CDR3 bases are TGTGCCAGCAGGTCGGGCAGACTAAATCAGCCCCAGCATTTT.

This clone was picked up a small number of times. DNA for the CDR3: TGTGCCAGCAGCCCTATAGCGGGAGTGGGCGAGCAGTACTTC. Protein sequence: CASSPIAGVGEQYF. The chain couples TRBV11-2 to TRBJ2-7; 9 bases line up with TRBD2. Germline loops: CDR1 SGHAT, CDR2 FQNNGV. V lost 5 bases to trimming and J lost 6 bases; unmatched junction nucleotides: 8. CDR3 length equals 14 residues.

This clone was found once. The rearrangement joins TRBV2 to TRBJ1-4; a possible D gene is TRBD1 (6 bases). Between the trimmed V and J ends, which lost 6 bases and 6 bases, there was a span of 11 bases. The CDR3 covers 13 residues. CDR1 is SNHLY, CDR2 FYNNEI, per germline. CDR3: CASSHREYEKLFF. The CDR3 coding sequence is TGTGCCAGCAGCCACAGGGAATATGAAAAACTGTTTTTT. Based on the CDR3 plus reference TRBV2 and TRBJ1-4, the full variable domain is EPEVTQTPSHQVTQMGQEVILRCVPISNHLYFYWYRQILGQKVEFLVSFYNNEISEKSEIFDDQFSVERPDGSNFTLKIRSTKLEDSAMYFCASSHREYEKLFFGSGTQLSVL.

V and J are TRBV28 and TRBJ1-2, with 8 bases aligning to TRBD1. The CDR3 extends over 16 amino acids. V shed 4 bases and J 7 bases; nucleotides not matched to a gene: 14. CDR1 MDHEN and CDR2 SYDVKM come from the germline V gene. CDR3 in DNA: TGTGCCAGCAGTTCCCCCCGGGACAGGATAATGGGTGGCTACACCTTC. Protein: CASSSPRDRIMGGYTF.

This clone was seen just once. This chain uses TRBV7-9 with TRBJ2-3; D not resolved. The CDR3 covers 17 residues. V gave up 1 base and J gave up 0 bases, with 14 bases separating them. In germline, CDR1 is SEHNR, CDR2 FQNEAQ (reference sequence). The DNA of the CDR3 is TGTGCCAGCAGCTTAGGCCACGGGTACGCTAGCACAGATACGCAGTATTTT. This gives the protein CASSLGHGYASTDTQYF. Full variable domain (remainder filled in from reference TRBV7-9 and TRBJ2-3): DTGVSQNPRHKITKRGQNVTFRCDPISEHNRLYWYRQTLGQGPEFLTYFQNEAQLEKSRLLSDRFSAERPKGSFSTLEIQRTEQGDSAMYLCASSLGHGYASTDTQYFGPGTRLTVL.

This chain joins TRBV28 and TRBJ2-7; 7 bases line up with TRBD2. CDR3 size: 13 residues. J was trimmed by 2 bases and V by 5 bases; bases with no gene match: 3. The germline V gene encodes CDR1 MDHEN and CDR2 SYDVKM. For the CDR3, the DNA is TGTGCCAGCAGTGTCGGACTAGCCTACGAGCAGTACTTC. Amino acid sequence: CASSVGLAYEQYF.

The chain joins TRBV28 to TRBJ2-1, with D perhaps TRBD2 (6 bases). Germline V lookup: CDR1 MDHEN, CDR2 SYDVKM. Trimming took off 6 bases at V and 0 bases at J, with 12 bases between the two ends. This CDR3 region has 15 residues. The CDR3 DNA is TGTGCCAGCAGAGAGCTCGGGAGCTCCTACAATGAGCAGTTCTTC. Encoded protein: CASRELGSSYNEQFF.

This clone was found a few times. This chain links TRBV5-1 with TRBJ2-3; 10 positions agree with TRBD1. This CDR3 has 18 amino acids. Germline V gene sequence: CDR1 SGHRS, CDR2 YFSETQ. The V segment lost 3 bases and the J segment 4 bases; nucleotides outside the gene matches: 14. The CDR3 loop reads CASSSLGGGTGDPDTQYF. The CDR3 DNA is TGCGCCAGCAGCTCCCTGGGCGGGGGGACAGGGGACCCAGATACGCAGTATTTT.

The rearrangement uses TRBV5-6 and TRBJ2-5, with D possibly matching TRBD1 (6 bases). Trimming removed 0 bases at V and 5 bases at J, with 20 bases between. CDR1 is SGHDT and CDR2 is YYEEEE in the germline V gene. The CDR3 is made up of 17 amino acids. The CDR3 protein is CASSLAQVRGRLETQYF. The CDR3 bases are TGTGCCAGCAGCTTGGCCCAAGTCAGGGGAAGGTTGGAGACCCAGTACTTC. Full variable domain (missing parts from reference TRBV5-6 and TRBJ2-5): DAGVTQSPTHLIKTRGQQVTLRCSPKSGHDTVSWYQQALGQGPQFIFQYYEEEERQRGNFPDRFSGHQFPNYSSELNVNALLLGDSALYLCASSLAQVRGRLETQYFGPGTRLLVL.

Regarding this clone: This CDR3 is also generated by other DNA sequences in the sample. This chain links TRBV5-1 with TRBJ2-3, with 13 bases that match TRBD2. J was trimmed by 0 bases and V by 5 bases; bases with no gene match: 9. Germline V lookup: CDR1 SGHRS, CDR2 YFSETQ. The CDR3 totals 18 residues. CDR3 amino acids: CASSPRTSGGRSTDTQYF. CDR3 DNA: TGCGCCAGCAGTCCCAGGACTAGCGGGGGTCGAAGCACAGATACGCAGTATTTT. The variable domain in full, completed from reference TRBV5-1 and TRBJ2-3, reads KAGVTQTPRYLIKTRGQQVTLSCSPISGHRSVSWYQQTPGQGLQFLFEYFSETQRNKGNFPGRFSGRQFSNSRSEMNVSTLELGDSALYLCASSPRTSGGRSTDTQYFGPGTRLTVL.

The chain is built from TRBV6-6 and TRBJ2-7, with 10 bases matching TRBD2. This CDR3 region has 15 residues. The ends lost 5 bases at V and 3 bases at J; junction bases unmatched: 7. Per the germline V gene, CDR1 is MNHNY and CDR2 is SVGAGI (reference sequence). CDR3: CASSPSGRAIYEQYF. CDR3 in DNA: TGTGCCAGCAGTCCAAGCGGGAGGGCCATCTACGAGCAGTACTTC.

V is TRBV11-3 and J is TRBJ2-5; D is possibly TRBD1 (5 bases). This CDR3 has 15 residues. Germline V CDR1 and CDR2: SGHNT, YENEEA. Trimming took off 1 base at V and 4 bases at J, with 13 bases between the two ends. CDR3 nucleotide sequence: TGTGCCAGCAGCTTAGCATCAGGGAAGGGAGAGACCCAGTACTTC. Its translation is CASSLASGKGETQYF.

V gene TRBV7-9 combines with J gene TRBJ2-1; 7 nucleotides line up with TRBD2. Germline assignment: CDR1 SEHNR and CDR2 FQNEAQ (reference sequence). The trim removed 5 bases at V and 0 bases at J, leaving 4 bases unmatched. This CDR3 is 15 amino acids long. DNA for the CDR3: TGTGCCAGCAGCAAGGGCGGGAGCTCCTACAATGAGCAGTTCTTC. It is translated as CASSKGGSSYNEQFF.

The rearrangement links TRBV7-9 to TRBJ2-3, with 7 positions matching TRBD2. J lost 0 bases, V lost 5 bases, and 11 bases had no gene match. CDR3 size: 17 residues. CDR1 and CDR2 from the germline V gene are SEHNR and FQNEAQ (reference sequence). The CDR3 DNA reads TGTGCCAGCAGCCGCACACCTCTAGCGGCTAGCACAGATACGCAGTATTTT. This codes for CASSRTPLAASTDTQYF.

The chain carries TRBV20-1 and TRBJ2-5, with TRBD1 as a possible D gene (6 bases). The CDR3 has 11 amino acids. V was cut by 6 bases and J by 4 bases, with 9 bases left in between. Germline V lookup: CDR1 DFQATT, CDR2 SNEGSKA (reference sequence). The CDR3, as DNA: TGCAGTGCGGGGACACCAGAGACCCAGTACTTC. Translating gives CSAGTPETQYF.

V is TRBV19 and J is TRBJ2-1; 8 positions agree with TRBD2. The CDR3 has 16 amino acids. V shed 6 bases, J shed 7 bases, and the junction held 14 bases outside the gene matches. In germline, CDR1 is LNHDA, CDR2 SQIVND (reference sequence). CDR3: CASRNIAGRRRNEQFF. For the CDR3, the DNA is TGTGCCAGTAGAAACATAGCGGGAAGAAGGAGGAATGAGCAGTTCTTC.

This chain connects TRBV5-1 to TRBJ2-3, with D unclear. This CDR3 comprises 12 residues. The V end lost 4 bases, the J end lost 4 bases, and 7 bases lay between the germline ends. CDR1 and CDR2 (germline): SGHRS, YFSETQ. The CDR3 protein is CASSPGSDTQYF. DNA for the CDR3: TGCGCCAGCAGCCCTGGCTCAGATACGCAGTATTTT.

The CDR3 sequence is CASSRRGAGQPQHF. DNA for the CDR3: TGTGCCAGTAGTCGTAGGGGCGCCGGGCAGCCCCAGCATTTT. V and J are TRBV19 and TRBJ1-5; TRBD1 might be the D (5 bases). V shed 5 bases and J shed 7 bases, with 15 bases lying between them. The germline gives CDR1 LNHDA, CDR2 SQIVND (reference sequence). The CDR3 sequence is 14 residues long.

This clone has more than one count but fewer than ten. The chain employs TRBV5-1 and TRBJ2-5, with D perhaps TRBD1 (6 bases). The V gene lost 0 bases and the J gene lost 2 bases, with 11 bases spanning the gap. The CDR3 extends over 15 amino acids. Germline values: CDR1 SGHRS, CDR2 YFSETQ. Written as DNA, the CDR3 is TGCGCCAGCAGCTTGGTAGGGGGTTCTCAAGAGACCCAGTACTTC. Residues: CASSLVGGSQETQYF.

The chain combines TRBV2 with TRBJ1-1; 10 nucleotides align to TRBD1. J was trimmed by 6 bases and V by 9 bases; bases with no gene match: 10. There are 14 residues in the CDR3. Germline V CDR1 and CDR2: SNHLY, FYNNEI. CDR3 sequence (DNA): TGTGCCAGAGCTACCGGGACAGGGGAAGCTGAAGCTTTCTTT. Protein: CARATGTGEAEAFF.

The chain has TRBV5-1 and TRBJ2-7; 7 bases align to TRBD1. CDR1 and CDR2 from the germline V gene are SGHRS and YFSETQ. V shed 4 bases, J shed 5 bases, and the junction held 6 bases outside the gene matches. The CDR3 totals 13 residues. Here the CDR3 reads CASSGQARDEQYF. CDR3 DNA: TGCGCCAGCAGCGGACAGGCTCGGGACGAGCAGTACTTC.

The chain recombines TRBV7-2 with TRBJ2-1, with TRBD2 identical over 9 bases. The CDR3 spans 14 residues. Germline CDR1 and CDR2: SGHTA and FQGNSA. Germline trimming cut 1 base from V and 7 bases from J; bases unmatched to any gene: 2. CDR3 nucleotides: TGTGCCAGCAGCTTAGTAGCGGGAGTTAATGAGCAGTTCTTC. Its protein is CASSLVAGVNEQFF.

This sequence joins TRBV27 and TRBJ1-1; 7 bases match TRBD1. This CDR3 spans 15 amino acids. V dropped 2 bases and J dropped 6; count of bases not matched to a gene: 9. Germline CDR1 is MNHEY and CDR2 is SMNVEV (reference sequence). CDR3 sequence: CASSLLGGGGAEAFF. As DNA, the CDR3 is TGTGCCAGCAGTTTACTCGGAGGGGGCGGGGCTGAAGCTTTCTTT.

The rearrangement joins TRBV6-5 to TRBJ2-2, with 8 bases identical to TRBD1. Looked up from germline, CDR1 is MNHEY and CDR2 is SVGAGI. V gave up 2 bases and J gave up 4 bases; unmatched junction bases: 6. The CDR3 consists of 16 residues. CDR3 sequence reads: CASSYSADRGTGELFF. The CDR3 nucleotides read TGTGCCAGCAGTTACAGCGCCGACAGGGGCACCGGGGAGCTGTTTTTT.

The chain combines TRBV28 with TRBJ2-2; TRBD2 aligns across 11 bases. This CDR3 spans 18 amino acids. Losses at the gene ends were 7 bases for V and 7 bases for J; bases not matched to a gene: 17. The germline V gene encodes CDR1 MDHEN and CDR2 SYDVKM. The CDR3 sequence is CASMIGSLAGGPDGELFF. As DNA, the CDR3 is TGTGCCAGCATGATCGGGAGTTTAGCGGGAGGGCCAGACGGGGAGCTGTTTTTT.